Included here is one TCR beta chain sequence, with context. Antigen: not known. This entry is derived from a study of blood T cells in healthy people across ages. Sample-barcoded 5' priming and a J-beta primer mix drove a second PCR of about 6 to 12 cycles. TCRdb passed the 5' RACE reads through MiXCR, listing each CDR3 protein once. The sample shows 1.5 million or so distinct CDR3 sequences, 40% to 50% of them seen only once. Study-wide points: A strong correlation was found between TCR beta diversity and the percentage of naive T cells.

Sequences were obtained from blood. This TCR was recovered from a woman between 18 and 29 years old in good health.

CDR3 coding DNA: TGTGCCAGCAGTGGGACAGGAAAGTATTCACCCCTCCACTTT. Translated, it gives CASSGTGKYSPLHF. The chain employs TRBV2 and TRBJ1-6; 7 bases align to TRBD1. The junction had 5 bases not matched to a gene; V was cut back by 4 bases and J by 8 bases. Germline assignment: CDR1 SNHLY and CDR2 FYNNEI. The CDR3 is 14 amino acids.